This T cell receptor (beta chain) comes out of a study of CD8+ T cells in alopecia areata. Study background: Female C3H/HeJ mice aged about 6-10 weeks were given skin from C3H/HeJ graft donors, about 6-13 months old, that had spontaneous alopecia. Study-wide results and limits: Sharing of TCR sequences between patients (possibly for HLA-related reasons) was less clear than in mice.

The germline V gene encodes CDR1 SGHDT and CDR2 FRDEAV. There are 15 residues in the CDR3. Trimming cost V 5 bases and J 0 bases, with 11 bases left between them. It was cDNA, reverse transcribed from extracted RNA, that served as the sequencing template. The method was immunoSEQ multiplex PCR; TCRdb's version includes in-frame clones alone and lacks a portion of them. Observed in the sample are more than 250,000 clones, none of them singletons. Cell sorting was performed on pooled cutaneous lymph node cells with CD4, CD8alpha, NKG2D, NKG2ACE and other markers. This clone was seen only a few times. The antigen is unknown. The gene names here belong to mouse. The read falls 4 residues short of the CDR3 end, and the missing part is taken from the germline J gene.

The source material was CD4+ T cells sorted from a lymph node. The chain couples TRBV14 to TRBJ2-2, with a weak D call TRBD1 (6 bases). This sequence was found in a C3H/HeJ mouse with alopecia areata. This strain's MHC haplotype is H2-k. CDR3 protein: CASSPGQPNTGQLYF. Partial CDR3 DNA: TGTGCCAGCAGCCCTGGACAGCCAAACACCGGG. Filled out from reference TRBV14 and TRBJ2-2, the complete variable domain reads EAGVTQSPRYAVLQEGQAVSFWCDPISGHDTLYWYQQPRDQGPQLLVYFRDEAVIDNSQLPSDRFSAVRPKGTNSTLKIQSAKQGDTATYLCASSPGQPNTGQLYFGEGSKLTVL.